What follows describes a single TCR beta chain. The record originates from a study of glioma-infiltrating T cells after dendritic cell vaccination. The length of the CDR3 is 14 residues. Trimming cost V 5 bases and J 1 base, with 10 bases left between them. The germline V gene encodes CDR1 SGHAT and CDR2 FQDESV (reference sequence). Some clones are missing from TCRdb's copy, which holds only in-frame ones; the method was immunoSEQ multiplex PCR. The repertoire holds more than 55,000 clones, 85% seen once, with about 9% in the top ten. Described time point: after dendritic cell vaccination, including at tumor progression/relapse.

Sequencing used blood, obtained after dendritic cell vaccination. The clonotype originates from a human donor with glioblastoma. V and J are TRBV11-1 and TRBJ2-3; D gene ambiguous. Here the CDR3 reads CASSPQLGTDTQYF. The CDR3 nucleotides are TGTGCCAGCAGCCCACAGCTGGGCACAGATACGCAGTATTTT.